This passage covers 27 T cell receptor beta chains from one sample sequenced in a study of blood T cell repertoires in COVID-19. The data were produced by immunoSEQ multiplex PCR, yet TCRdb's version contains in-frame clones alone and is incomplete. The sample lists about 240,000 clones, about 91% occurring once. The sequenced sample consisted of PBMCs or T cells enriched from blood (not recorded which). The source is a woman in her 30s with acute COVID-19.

CDR3 DNA sequence: TGTGCCAGCAGCCAAGAAGGTGGGGAGAACTACGAGCAGTACTTC. Translating it yields CASSQEGGENYEQYF. This chain joins TRBV3-1 (or the pseudogene TRBV3-2) and TRBJ2-7; possibly TRBD2 for D (5 bases). V gave up 0 bases and J gave up 3 bases, with 12 bases separating them. The CDR3 loop spans 15 amino acids. Per germline, CDR1 LGHDT and CDR2 YNNKEL (reference sequence).

The CDR3 protein is CASSPSLGDEQYF. In DNA form, the CDR3 reads TGTGCCAGTAGTCCATCCCTCGGGGATGAGCAGTACTTC. The V call is TRBV19, the J call TRBJ2-7, with a tentative D call TRBD2 (5 bases). This CDR3 is 13 amino acids long. V shed 5 bases and J shed 7 bases, with 15 bases lying between them. Germline V gene data show CDR1 as LNHDA and CDR2 as SQIVND (reference sequence).

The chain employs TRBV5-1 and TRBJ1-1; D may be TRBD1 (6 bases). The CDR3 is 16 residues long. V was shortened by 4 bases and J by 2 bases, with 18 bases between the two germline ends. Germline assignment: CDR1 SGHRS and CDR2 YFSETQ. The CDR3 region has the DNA TGCGCCAGCAGCAAGGGGGGGGGCGAAGTTAACACTGAAGCTTTCTTT. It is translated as CASSKGGGEVNTEAFF.

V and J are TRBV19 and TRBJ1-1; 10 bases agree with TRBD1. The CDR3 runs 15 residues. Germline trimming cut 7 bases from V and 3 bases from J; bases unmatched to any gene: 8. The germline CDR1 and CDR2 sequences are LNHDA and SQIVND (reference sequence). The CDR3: CASTLTGGGYTEAFF. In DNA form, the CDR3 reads TGTGCCAGTACCTTGACAGGGGGCGGGTACACTGAAGCTTTCTTT.

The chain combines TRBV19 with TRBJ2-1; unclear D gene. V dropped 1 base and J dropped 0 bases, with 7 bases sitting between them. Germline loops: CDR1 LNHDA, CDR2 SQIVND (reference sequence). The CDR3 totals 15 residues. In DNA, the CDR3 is TGTGCCAGTAGTATAGTTCCCCTCTCCTACAATGAGCAGTTCTTC. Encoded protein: CASSIVPLSYNEQFF.

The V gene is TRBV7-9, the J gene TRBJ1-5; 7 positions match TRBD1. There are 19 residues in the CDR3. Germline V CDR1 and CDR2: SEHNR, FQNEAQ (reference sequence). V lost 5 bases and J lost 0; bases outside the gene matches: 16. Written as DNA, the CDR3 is TGTGCCAGCAGCCCATCAGGGGACACAGGGGCCGATAGCAATCAGCCCCAGCATTTT. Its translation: CASSPSGDTGADSNQPQHF.

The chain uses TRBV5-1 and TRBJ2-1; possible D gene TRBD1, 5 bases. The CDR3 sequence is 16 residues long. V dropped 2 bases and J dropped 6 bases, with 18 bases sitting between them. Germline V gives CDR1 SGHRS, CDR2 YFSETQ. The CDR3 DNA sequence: TGCGCCAGCAGCTTCGGTCAGGGCCCAGGCCCCAATGAGCAGTTCTTC. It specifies CASSFGQGPGPNEQFF. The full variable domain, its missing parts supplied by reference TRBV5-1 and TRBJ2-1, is KAGVTQTPRYLIKTRGQQVTLSCSPISGHRSVSWYQQTPGQGLQFLFEYFSETQRNKGNFPGRFSGRQFSNSRSEMNVSTLELGDSALYLCASSFGQGPGPNEQFFGPGTRLTVL.

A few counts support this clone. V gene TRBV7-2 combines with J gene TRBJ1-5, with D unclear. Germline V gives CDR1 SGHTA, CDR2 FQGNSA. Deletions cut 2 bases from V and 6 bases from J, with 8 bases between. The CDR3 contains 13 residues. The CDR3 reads CASSLSHGQPQHF. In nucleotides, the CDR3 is TGTGCCAGCAGCTTAAGTCACGGTCAGCCCCAGCATTTT.

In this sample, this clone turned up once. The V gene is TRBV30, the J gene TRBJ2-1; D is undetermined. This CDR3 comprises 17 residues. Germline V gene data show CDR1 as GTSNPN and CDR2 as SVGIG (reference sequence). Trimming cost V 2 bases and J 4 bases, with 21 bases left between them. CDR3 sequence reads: CAWSSALQVVGYNEQFF. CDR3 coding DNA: TGTGCCTGGAGTTCGGCCCTCCAGGTGGTGGGTTACAATGAGCAGTTCTTC.

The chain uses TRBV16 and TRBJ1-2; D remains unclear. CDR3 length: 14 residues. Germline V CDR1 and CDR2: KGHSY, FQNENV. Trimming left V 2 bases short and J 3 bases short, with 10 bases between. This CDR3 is CASSQAEEYYGYTF. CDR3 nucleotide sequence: TGTGCCAGCAGCCAAGCGGAGGAGTACTATGGCTACACCTTC.

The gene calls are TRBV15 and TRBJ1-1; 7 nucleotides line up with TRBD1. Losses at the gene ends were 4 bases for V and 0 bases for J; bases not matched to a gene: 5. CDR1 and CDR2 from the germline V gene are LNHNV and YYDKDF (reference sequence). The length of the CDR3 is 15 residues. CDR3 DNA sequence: TGTGCCACCAGCACGACAGGGTGGCTGAACACTGAAGCTTTCTTT. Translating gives CATSTTGWLNTEAFF.

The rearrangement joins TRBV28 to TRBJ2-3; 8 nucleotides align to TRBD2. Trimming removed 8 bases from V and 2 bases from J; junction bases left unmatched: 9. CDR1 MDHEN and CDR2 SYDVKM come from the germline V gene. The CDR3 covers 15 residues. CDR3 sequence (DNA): TGTGCCAGCTATGCGGGGGGCCGCCCCACAGATACGCAGTATTTT. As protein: CASYAGGRPTDTQYF.

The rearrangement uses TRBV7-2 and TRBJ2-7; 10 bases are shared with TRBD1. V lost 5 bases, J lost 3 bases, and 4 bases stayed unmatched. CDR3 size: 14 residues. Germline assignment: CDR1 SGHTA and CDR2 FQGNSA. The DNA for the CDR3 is TGTGCCAGCAGCGCACGGACAGGGGGCTACGAGCAGTACTTC. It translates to CASSARTGGYEQYF.

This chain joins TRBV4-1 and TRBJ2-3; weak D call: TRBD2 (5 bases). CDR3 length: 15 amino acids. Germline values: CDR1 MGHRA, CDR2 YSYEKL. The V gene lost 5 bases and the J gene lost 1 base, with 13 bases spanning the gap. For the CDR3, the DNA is TGCGCCAGCAGCTCGTGGACTGCCGGCACAGATACGCAGTATTTT. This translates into CASSSWTAGTDTQYF.

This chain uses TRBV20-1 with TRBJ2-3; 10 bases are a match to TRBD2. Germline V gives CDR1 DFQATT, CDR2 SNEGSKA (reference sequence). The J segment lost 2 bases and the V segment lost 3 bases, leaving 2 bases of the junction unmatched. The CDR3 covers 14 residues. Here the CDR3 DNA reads TGCAGTGCTAGTAGCGGGGGGCACACAGATACGCAGTATTTT. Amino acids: CSASSGGHTDTQYF.

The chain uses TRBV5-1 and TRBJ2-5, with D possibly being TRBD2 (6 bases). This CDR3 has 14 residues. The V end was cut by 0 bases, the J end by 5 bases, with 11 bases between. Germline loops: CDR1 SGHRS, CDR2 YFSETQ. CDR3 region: CASSLAGGEETQYF. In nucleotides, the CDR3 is TGCGCCAGCAGCTTGGCCGGGGGTGAGGAGACCCAGTACTTC.

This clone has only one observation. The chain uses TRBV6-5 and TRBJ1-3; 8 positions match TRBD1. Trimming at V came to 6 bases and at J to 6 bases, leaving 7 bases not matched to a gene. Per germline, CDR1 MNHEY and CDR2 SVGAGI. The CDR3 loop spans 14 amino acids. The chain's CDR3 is CASRTGTGLNTIYF. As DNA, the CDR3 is TGTGCCAGCAGGACCGGGACAGGACTAAACACCATATATTTT.

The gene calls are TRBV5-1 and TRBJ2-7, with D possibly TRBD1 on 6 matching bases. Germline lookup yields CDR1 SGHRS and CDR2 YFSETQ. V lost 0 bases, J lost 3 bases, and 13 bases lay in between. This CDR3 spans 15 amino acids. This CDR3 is CASSLGTDGDYEQYF. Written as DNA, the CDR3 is TGCGCCAGCAGCTTGGGGACAGACGGAGACTACGAGCAGTACTTC.

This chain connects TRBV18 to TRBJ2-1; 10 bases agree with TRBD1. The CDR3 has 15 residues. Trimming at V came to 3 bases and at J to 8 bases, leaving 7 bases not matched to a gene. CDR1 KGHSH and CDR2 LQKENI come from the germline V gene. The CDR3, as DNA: TGTGCCAGCTCACCCCGGGACAGGGGTATCTATGAGCAGTTCTTC. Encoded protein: CASSPRDRGIYEQFF.

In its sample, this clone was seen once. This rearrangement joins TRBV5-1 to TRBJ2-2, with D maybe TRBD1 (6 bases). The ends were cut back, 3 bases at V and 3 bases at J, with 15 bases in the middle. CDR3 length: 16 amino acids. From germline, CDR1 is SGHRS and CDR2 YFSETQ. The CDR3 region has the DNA TGCGCCAGCAGCTCAACCGGGACAACCTACACCGGGGAGCTGTTTTTT. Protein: CASSSTGTTYTGELFF.

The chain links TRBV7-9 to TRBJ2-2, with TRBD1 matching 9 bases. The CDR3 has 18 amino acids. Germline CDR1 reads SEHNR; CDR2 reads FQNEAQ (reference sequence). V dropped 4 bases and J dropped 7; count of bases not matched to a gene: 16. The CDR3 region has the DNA TGTGCCAGCAGCTCCCCGGCGACAGGGGGAGTTGATAGCGGGGAGCTGTTTTTT. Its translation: CASSSPATGGVDSGELFF.

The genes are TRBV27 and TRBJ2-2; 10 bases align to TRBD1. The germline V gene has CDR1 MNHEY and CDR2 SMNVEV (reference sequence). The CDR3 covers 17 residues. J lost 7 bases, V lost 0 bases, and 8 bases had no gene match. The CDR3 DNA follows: TGTGCCAGCAGTTTATCCCCCCGACAGGGGGCTGACGGGGAGCTGTTTTTT. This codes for CASSLSPRQGADGELFF.

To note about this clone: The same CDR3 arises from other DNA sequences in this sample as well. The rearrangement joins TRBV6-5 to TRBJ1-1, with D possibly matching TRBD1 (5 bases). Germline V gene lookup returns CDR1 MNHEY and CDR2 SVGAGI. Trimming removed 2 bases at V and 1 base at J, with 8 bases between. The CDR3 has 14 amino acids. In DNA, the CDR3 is TGTGCCAGCAGTTACGGGGGGACGAACACTGAAGCTTTCTTT. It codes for CASSYGGTNTEAFF.

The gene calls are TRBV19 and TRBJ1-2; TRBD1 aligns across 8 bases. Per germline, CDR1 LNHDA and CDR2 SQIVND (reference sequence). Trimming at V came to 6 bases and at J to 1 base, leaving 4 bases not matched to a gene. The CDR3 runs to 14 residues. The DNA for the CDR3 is TGTGCCAGTAGCCGAGACAGGGGTAACTATGGCTACACCTTC. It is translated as CASSRDRGNYGYTF.

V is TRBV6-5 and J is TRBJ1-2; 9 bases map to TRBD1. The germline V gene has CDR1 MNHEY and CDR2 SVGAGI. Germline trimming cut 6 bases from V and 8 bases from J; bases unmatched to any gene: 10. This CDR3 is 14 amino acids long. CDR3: CASRLLQGASGYTF. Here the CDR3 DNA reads TGTGCCAGCAGATTATTACAGGGGGCAAGCGGCTACACCTTC.

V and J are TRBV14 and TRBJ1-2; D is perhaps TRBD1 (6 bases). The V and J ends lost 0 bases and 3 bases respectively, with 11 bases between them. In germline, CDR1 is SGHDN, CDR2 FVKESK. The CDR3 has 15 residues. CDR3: CASSQEIQGDYGYTF. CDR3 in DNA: TGTGCCAGCAGCCAAGAGATACAGGGCGACTATGGCTACACCTTC.

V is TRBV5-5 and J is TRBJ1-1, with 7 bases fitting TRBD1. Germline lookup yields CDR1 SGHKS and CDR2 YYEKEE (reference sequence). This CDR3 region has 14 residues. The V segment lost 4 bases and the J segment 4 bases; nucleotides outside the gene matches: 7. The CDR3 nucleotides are TGTGCCAGCAGCCCGACAGGGTGGGGCACTGAAGCTTTCTTT. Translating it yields CASSPTGWGTEAFF.